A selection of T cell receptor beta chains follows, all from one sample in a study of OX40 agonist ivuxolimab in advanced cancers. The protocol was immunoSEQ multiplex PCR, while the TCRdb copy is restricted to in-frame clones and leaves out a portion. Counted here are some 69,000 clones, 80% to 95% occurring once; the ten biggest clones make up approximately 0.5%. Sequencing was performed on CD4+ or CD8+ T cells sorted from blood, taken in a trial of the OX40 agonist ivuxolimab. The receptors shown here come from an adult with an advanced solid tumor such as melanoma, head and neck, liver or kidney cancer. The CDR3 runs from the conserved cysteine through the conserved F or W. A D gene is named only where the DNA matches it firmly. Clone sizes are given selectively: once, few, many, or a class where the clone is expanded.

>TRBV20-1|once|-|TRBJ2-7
CSLKVGDEQYF
TGCAGCCTAAAGGTGGGAGACGAGCAGTACTTC
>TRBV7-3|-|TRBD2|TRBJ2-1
CASSPGGGYREQFF
TGTGCCAGCAGCCCAGGCGGGGGTTACAGGGAGCAGTTCTTC
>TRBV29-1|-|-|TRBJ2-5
CSVGRAGETQYF
TGCAGCGTTGGGAGGGCCGGGGAGACCCAGTACTTC
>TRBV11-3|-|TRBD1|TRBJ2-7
CASSPPTGEVQYF
TGTGCCAGCAGCCCTCCGACAGGGGAGGTGCAGTACTTC
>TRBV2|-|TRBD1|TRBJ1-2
CASSEGTGYGYTF
TGTGCCAGCAGTGAAGGGACAGGCTATGGCTACACCTTC
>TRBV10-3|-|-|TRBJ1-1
CAISERENTEAFF
TGTGCCATCAGTGAGCGGGAGAACACTGAAGCTTTCTTT
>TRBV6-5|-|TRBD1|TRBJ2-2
CASRPQGARGGELFF
TGTGCCAGCAGGCCACAGGGGGCGCGTGGCGGGGAGCTGTTTTTT
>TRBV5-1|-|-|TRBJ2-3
CASSYLGGTSTDTQYF
TGCGCCAGCAGCTACCTGGGGGGAACTAGCACAGATACGCAGTATTTT
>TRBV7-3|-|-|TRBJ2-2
CASSFGAFNTGELFF
TGTGCCAGCAGCTTTGGAGCGTTTAACACCGGGGAGCTGTTTTTT
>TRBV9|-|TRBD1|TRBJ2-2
CASSVASRNRGTGELFF
TGTGCCAGCAGCGTAGCGTCACGAAACAGGGGCACCGGGGAGCTGTTTTTT
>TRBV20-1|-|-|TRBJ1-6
CSARPRGPLHF
TGCAGTGCTAGACCCCGAGGACCCCTCCACTTT
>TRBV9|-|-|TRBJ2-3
CASSVGVAEADTQYF
TGTGCCAGCAGCGTAGGGGTAGCCGAGGCAGATACGCAGTATTTT
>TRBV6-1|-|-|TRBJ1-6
CASSEGNRFYNSPLHF
TGTGCCAGCAGTGAAGGAAATCGGTTTTATAATTCACCCCTCCACTTT
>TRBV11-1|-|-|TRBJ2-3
CASSLGIVTDTQYF
TGTGCCAGCAGCTTAGGTATAGTAACAGATACGCAGTATTTT
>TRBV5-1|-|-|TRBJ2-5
CASSGDRKETQYF
TGCGCCAGCAGCGGAGACCGCAAAGAGACCCAGTACTTC
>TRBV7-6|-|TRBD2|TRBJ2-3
CASSLGRLAGMDTQYF
TGTGCCAGCAGCTTAGGTCGACTAGCGGGAATGGATACGCAGTATTTT
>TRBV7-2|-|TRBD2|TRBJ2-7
CASSFHGGSSYEQYF
TGTGCCAGCAGCTTTCACGGGGGGAGCTCCTACGAGCAGTACTTC
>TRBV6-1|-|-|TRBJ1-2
CASSVRFWGYTF
TGTGCCAGCAGTGTCAGGTTTTGGGGCTACACCTTC
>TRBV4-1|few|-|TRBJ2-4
CASSQDLKEGPAKNIQYF
TGCGCCAGCAGCCAAGATCTCAAGGAGGGTCCGGCCAAAAACATTCAGTACTTC
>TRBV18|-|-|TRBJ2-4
CASSTGQLGNIQYF
TGTGCCAGCTCAACAGGACAGTTGGGGAACATTCAGTACTTC
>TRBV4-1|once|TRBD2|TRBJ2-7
CASSQSGTSEFGQYF
TGCGCCAGCAGCCAGTCGGGGACTAGTGAGTTCGGGCAGTACTTC
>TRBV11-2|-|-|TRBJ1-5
CASSRQPQHF
TGTGCCAGCAGCCGACAGCCCCAGCATTTT
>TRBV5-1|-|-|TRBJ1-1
CASSSGWFLNTEAFF
TGCGCCAGCAGCTCTGGCTGGTTCCTGAACACTGAAGCTTTCTTT
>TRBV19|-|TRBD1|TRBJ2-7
CASSINRGGYEQYF
TGTGCCAGTAGTATAAACAGGGGTGGCTACGAGCAGTACTTC
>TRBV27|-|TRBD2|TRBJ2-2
CASSPRLYSTSGRTGELFF
TGTGCCAGCAGTCCAAGACTGTATTCGACTAGCGGGAGAACCGGGGAGCTGTTTTTT
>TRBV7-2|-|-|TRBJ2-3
CASSFENPRTDTQYF
TGTGCCAGCAGCTTTGAGAACCCCCGCACAGATACGCAGTATTTT
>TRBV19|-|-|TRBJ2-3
CASSMGRATGVYTQYF
TGTGCCAGTAGTATGGGCCGGGCCACCGGGGTGTATACGCAGTATTTT
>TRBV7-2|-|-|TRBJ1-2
CASSPSGASGYTF
TGTGCCAGCAGCCCATCCGGCGCGAGTGGCTACACCTTC
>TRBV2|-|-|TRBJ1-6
CASSEIFWGNSPLHF
TGTGCCAGCAGTGAAATATTTTGGGGGAATTCACCCCTCCACTTT
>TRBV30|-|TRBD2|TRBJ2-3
CAWSVLAGEQDTQYF
TGTGCCTGGAGTGTACTAGCGGGAGAGCAGGATACGCAGTATTTT
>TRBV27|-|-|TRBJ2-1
CASSPLRGEQFF
TGTGCCAGCAGCCCTCTCCGGGGAGAGCAGTTCTTC
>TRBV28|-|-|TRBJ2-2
CASSREGQGTGELFF
TGTGCCAGCAGCCGGGAGGGACAGGGAACCGGGGAGCTGTTTTTT
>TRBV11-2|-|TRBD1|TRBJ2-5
CASSLGQTIDTQYF
TGTGCCAGCAGCTTGGGACAGACAATTGATACCCAGTACTTC
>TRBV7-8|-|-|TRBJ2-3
CASSPPGSTDTQYF
TGTGCCAGCAGCCCCCCGGGTAGCACAGATACGCAGTATTTT
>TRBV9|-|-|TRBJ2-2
CASSGETVGITGELFF
TGTGCCAGCAGCGGAGAGACAGTTGGAATCACCGGGGAGCTGTTTTTT
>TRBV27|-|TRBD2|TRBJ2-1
CASSRGLAGNNEQFF
TGTGCCAGCAGCAGAGGACTAGCGGGAAACAATGAGCAGTTCTTC
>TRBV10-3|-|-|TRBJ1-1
CAISSDRTISNTEAFF
TGTGCCATCAGTTCCGACAGAACAATTTCAAACACTGAAGCTTTCTTT
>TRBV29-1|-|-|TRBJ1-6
CSVAASYNSPLHF
TGCAGCGTTGCGGCCTCCTATAATTCACCCCTCCACTTT
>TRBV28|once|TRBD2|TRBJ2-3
CASSFSGRTDTQYF
TGTGCCAGCAGTTTTAGCGGGAGAACAGATACGCAGTATTTT
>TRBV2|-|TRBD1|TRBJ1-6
CATLRDSSSYNSPLHF
TGTGCCACACTCCGGGACAGCAGCTCCTATAATTCACCCCTCCACTTT
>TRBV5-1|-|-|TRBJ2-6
CASSPGAGPGANVLTF
TGCGCCAGCAGCCCGGGTGCGGGCCCTGGGGCCAACGTCCTGACTTTC
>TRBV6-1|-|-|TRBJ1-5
CASTAGRQPQHF
TGTGCCAGCACTGCGGGGCGACAGCCCCAGCATTTT
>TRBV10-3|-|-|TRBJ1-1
CAISADSEAFF
TGTGCCATCAGTGCGGACAGTGAAGCTTTCTTT
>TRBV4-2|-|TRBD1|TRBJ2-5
CASSQRYRGQETQYF
TGTGCCAGCAGCCAGAGGTACAGGGGCCAAGAGACCCAGTACTTC
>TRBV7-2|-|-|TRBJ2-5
CASSFAAYQETQYF
TGTGCCAGCAGCTTCGCCGCCTACCAAGAGACCCAGTACTTC
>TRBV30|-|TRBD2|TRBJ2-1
CAWWRESNEQFF
TGTGCCTGGTGGCGGGAGAGCAATGAGCAGTTCTTC